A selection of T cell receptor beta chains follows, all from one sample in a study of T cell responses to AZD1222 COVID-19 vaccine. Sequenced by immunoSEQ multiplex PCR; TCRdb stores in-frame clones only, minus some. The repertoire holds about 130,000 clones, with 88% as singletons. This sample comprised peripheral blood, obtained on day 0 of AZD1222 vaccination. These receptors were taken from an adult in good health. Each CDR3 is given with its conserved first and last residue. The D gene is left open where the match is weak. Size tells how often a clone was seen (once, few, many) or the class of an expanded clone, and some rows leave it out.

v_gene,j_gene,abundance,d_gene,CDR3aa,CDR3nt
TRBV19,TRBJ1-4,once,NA,CASGGERSEKLFF,TGTGCCAGCGGGGGGGAAAGGAGTGAAAAACTGTTTTTT
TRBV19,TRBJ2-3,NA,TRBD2,CASRRGGIGTDTQYF,TGTGCCAGTAGACGGGGGGGGATCGGGACAGATACGCAGTATTTT
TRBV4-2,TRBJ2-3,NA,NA,CASSQATAEAWVLRTDTQYF,TGTGCCAGCAGCCAAGCTACTGCCGAGGCCTGGGTTTTACGCACAGATACGCAGTATTTT
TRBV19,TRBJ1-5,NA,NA,CASKVQAISNQPQHF,TGTGCCAGTAAGGTCCAGGCGATTAGCAATCAGCCCCAGCATTTT
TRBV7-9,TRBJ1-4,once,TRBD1,CASRKDRGIEKLFF,TGTGCCAGCCGAAAGGACAGGGGTATCGAAAAACTGTTTTTT
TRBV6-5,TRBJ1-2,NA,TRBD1,CASSPLQGNNYGYTF,TGTGCCAGCAGTCCCCTACAGGGGAATAACTATGGCTACACCTTC
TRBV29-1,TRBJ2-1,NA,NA,CSVSRLDYEQFF,TGCAGCGTTTCCAGACTAGACTATGAGCAGTTCTTC
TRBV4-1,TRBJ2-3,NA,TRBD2,CASRQVPRTSGVDTQYF,TGCGCCAGCAGACAAGTACCCCGGACTAGCGGGGTAGATACGCAGTATTTT
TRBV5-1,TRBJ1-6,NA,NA,CASSLAAPGQEPPPPLHF,TGCGCCAGCAGTTTGGCTGCTCCGGGCCAAGAGCCCCCCCCACCCCTCCACTTT
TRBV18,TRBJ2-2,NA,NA,CASSPLSGGNTGELFF,TGTGCCAGCTCACCACTTTCCGGCGGCAACACCGGGGAGCTGTTTTTT
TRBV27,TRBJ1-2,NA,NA,CASSEDSHRNGYTF,TGTGCCAGCAGTGAGGACAGCCACAGGAATGGCTACACCTTC
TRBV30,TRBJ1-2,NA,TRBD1,CAWSVQGLDGYTF,TGTGCCTGGAGTGTACAGGGGTTGGATGGCTACACCTTC
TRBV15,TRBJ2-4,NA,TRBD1,CATSSTDRGPRNF,TGTGCCACCAGCAGTACTGACAGGGGGCCTCGGAACTTC
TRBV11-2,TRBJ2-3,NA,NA,CASSLAGGPTDTQYF,TGTGCCAGCAGCTTAGCGGGGGGCCCCACAGATACGCAGTATTTT
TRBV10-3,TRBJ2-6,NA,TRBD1,CAIKAGTGGFRGANVLTF,TGTGCCATCAAAGCCGGGACAGGGGGCTTTCGTGGGGCCAACGTCCTGACTTTC
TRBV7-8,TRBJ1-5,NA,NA,CASSAEVARQPQHF,TGTGCCAGCAGCGCCGAGGTGGCTCGGCAGCCCCAGCATTTT
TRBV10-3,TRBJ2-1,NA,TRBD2,CAIRLAGGRNEQFF,TGTGCCATCAGGCTAGCGGGAGGGCGGAATGAGCAGTTCTTC
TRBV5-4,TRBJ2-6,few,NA,CASSSSQGFSSGANVLTF,TGTGCCAGCAGCTCGTCTCAAGGATTCAGCTCTGGGGCCAACGTCCTGACTTTC
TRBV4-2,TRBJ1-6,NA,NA,CASSQEREDNSPLHF,TGTGCCAGCAGCCAAGAGAGAGAAGATAATTCACCCCTCCACTTT
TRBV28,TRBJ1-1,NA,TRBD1,CASSSGQLNTEAFF,TGTGCCAGCAGTTCGGGACAGCTGAACACTGAAGCTTTCTTT
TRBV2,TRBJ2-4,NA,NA,CASSELTAQNIQYF,TGTGCCAGCAGTGAATTAACCGCCCAAAACATTCAGTACTTC
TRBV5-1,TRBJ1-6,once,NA,CASSWQGSSYNSPLHF,TGCGCCAGCAGCTGGCAGGGTAGCTCCTATAATTCACCCCTCCACTTT
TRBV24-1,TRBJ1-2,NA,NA,CATSDGGRGGYTF,TGTGCCACCAGTGACGGAGGACGCGGGGGCTACACCTTC
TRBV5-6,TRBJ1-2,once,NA,CASSLDPGVGGYTF,TGTGCCAGCAGCTTGGATCCAGGGGTTGGAGGCTACACCTTC
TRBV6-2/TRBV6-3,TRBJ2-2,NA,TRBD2,CASSYEIAGGRFMGELFF,TGTGCCAGCAGTTACGAAATAGCGGGAGGAAGGTTCATGGGGGAGCTGTTTTTT
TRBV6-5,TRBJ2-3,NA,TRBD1,CASRDRGPSTDTQYF,TGTGCCAGCAGAGACAGGGGGCCTAGCACAGATACGCAGTATTTT
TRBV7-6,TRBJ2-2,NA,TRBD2,CASRGTSGNTGELFF,TGTGCCAGCAGGGGGACTAGCGGGAACACCGGGGAGCTGTTTTTT
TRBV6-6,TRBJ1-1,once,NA,CASSLGRNTEAFF,TGTGCCAGCAGCCTTGGACGGAACACTGAAGCTTTCTTT
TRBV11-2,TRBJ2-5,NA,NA,CASSPIDRTRQETQYF,TGTGCCAGCAGCCCGATCGACAGGACGAGACAAGAGACCCAGTACTTC
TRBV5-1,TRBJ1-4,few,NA,CASSFTLGVTNEKLFF,TGCGCCAGCAGCTTTACCCTTGGGGTGACTAATGAAAAACTGTTTTTT
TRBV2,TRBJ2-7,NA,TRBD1,CASSAGQGGYEQYF,TGTGCCAGCAGTGCCGGACAGGGGGGTTACGAGCAGTACTTC
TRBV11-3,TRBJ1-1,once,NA,CASSFGAGVNTEAFF,TGTGCCAGCAGCTTTGGGGCAGGGGTGAACACTGAAGCTTTCTTT
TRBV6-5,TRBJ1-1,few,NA,CASSYRRENTEAFF,TGTGCCAGCAGTTACAGAAGGGAGAACACTGAAGCTTTCTTT
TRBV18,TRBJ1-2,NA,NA,CASSPRVSGEGGYTF,TGTGCCAGCTCACCACGCGTCTCAGGCGAGGGGGGCTACACCTTC
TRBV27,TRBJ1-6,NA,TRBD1,CASSPPDRAKLNSPLHF,TGTGCCAGCAGTCCCCCGGACAGGGCGAAGTTAAATTCACCCCTCCACTTT
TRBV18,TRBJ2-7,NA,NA,CASSPGGYEQYF,TGTGCCAGCTCACCAGGGGGGTACGAGCAGTACTTC
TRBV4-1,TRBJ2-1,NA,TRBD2,CASSQDHRGLAAGEQFF,TGCGCCAGCAGCCAAGATCATAGGGGACTAGCAGCCGGGGAGCAGTTCTTC
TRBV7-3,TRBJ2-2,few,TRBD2,CASSLIKGLGIGGELFF,TGTGCCAGCAGCTTAATTAAGGGACTAGGTATCGGCGGGGAGCTGTTTTTT
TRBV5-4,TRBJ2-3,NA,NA,CASSSTGLDTQYF,TGTGCCAGCAGCTCCACAGGGTTGGATACGCAGTATTTT
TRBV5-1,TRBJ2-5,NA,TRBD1,CASSLLTGGEETQYF,TGCGCCAGCAGCTTATTGACAGGGGGCGAGGAGACCCAGTACTTC
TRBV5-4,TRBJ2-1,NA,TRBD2,CASLGAGGEYNEQFF,TGTGCCAGCCTCGGGGCGGGAGGGGAGTACAATGAGCAGTTCTTC
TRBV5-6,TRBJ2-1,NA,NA,CASSLAFRGSYNEQFF,TGTGCCAGCAGCTTGGCCTTCCGGGGTTCCTACAATGAGCAGTTCTTC
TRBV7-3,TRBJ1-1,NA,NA,CASSLNDIAFF,TGTGCCAGCAGCTTAAATGACATAGCTTTCTTT
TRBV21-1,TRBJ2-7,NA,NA,CASSKETGTVSYEQYF,TGTGCCAGCAGCAAAGAGACCGGGACGGTTTCCTACGAGCAGTACTTC